The source of this T cell receptor beta chain is a study of T-cell memory formation after mild COVID-19. The study, taken as a whole, reports: Still unconfirmed is whether the second-wave clones peaking on day 37 recognized SARS-CoV-2. Within pre-infection memory, some responding clones were found, suggesting cross-reactive memory joined. Clones shrinking from day 15 to 85 showed even CD4/CD8 mixes; later expanders tilted CD4+.

5'RACE, which relied on constant-segment primers, yielded TCR alpha and TCR beta cDNA libraries carrying sample barcodes and UMIs. One entry per CDR3 protein, called by TCRdb with MiXCR from the 5' RACE reads. The sample has 350,000 or so distinct CDR3 sequences; around 21% are singletons. A word on this clonotype: The antigen remains unidentified.

Germline V gene lookup returns CDR1 SGHRS and CDR2 YFSETQ. This CDR3 has 14 residues. With V trimmed by 4 bases and J by 9 bases, 9 bases remained unmatched. This chain joins TRBV5-1 and TRBJ2-1; 8 nucleotides agree with TRBD2. The receptor's source is an adult woman who had mild COVID-19 (a few samples of this study predate the infection). Cell type and time point are not known. The specimen sequenced was PBMCs or a T cell subset sorted from them (not recorded which). CDR3 bases: TGCGCCAGCAGCCCGGGGAGCGGGAGAAGTGAGCAGTTCTTC. Protein sequence: CASSPGSGRSEQFF.